This TCR beta chain derives from a study of T cells in Graves' hyperthyroidism and ophthalmopathy. This clonotype has only a few counts. Its antigen is not known. Exclusion of a patient resulted from uncontrolled infection, other autoimmune disease, pregnancy or lactation. The V and J ends lost 5 bases and 5 bases respectively, with 10 bases between them. This CDR3 region has 13 residues. The germline CDR1 and CDR2 sequences are SEHNR and FQNEAQ (reference sequence). TCR beta CDR3 region amplification was performed from RNA transcripts. First-round RT-PCR of the TCR CDR3 relied on the HTBI primer set. Via MiXCR, TCRdb re-called the multiplex PCR reads, giving one row per CDR3 protein. The sample comprises about half a million distinct CDR3 sequences, 22% of which are singletons, and about 53% rests with the top ten. Study results and limitations: Most expanded thyroid clonotypes above 0.001 also appeared in blood. Progression to ophthalmopathy was predicted a median of roughly 6.6 months early.

This chain links TRBV7-9 with TRBJ1-5, with D possibly being TRBD1 (6 bases). Material for sequencing was blood. The sequence was obtained from a woman between 65 and 79 years old with Graves' ophthalmopathy. For the CDR3, the DNA is TGTGCCAGCAGCAACGAGGGGGATCAGCCCCAGCATTTT. Its translation: CASSNEGDQPQHF.